The present T cell receptor (beta chain) was sequenced within a study of T cell responses to AZD1222 COVID-19 vaccine. The germline CDR1 and CDR2 sequences are MNHEY and SVGAGI. V shed 6 bases and J 5 bases; nucleotides not matched to a gene: 5. The CDR3 covers 13 residues. The assay was immunoSEQ multiplex PCR, and TCRdb's table has in-frame clones only and misses some. The sample has 70,000 to 100,000 clones, approximately 85% seen once. Second doses that came at about 4 or about 12 weeks were put together. Whole-study findings and limits: Baseline seropositivity occurred in only six or seven AZD1222 recipients.

This clone was observed a handful of times. Its target is not known. This chain links TRBV6-5 with TRBJ2-3; the match to TRBD2 covers 7 bases. This sequence was found in an adult who received the AZD1222 COVID-19 vaccine. Sequencing used peripheral blood, obtained 28 days after the second AZD1222 dose. The chain's CDR3 is CASRASGLDTQYF. CDR3 sequence (DNA): TGTGCCAGCAGGGCTAGCGGCTTAGATACGCAGTATTTT.